The 13 T cell receptor beta chains in this list originate from one sample, sequenced in a study of blood T cells in healthy people across ages (dated by TCRdb to the mid-2010s). Library prep was done by 5' RACE. A second PCR of about 7 to 12 cycles was run with a J-beta primer mix and a sample-barcoded 5' primer. Starting from the raw public reads, TCRdb applied fastp trimming at Q25, assembled clones with MiXCR and retained in-frame beta chains. Rows with one shared CDR3 protein collapse into an entry with the most common genes and DNA. The sample records around 1,800,000 distinct CDR3 sequences, around 40% of which are singletons. In total, the top ten clones hold about 23% of the sample. Sequencing was performed on blood. The receptors come from a human donor in good health.

V usage is TRBV9 and J usage is TRBJ2-1; possibly TRBD1 or TRBD2 for D (5 bases each). This CDR3 has 18 amino acids. Germline V gene data show CDR1 as SGDLS and CDR2 as YYNGEE. The germline V and J ends were trimmed by 1 base and 6 bases, with 23 bases remaining between them. The CDR3: CASSVWGSGIASSNEQFF. CDR3 in DNA: TGTGCCAGCAGCGTATGGGGGTCGGGGATCGCATCAAGCAATGAGCAGTTCTTC. Using reference TRBV9 and TRBJ2-1 for the parts outside the CDR3, the full variable domain is DSGVTQTPKHLITATGQRVTLRCSPRSGDLSVYWYQQSLDQGLQFLIQYYNGEERAKGNILERFSAQQFPDLHSELNLSSLELGDSALYFCASSVWGSGIASSNEQFFGPGTRLTVL.

The chain carries TRBV3-1 and TRBJ1-1, with a possible D match to TRBD1 (5 bases). The CDR3 is made up of 18 amino acids. V lost 3 bases and J 0 bases, leaving 20 bases between the germline ends. Germline V gene sequence: CDR1 LGHDT, CDR2 YNNKEL (reference sequence). In nucleotides, the CDR3 is TGTGCCAGCAGCCATCTCTTAGGGGCATATACTATGAACACTGAAGCTTTCTTT. It yields the protein CASSHLLGAYTMNTEAFF.

V is TRBV5-1 and J is TRBJ2-6, with 9 bases aligning to TRBD1. In germline, CDR1 is SGHRS, CDR2 YFSETQ. The CDR3 is 17 amino acids. The V gene end was trimmed by 5 bases and the J gene end by 1 base; junction bases not matched to a gene: 7. As DNA, the CDR3 is TGCGCCAGCAGACTAAACAGGGGGCTTTCTGGGGCCAACGTCCTGACTTTC. Residues: CASRLNRGLSGANVLTF.

This clonotype was picked up a small number of times. The chain employs TRBV5-1 and TRBJ2-3, with a possible D match to TRBD2 (5 bases). V dropped 7 bases and J dropped 1 base, with 13 bases sitting between them. The CDR3 loop spans 14 amino acids. Germline CDR1 and CDR2: SGHRS and YFSETQ. CDR3 bases: TGCGCCAGCGGAGGACTCACCGGCACAGATACGCAGTATTTT. Translation gives CASGGLTGTDTQYF.

This clonotype was seen once. The chain recombines TRBV7-2 with TRBJ2-3; a possible D gene is TRBD1 (5 bases). The CDR3 covers 12 residues. Trimming cost V 4 bases and J 7 bases, with 9 bases left between them. Germline V lookup: CDR1 SGHTA, CDR2 FQGNSA. CDR3 nucleotide sequence: TGTGCCAGCAGCTCGACAGACAATACGCAGTATTTT. It is translated as CASSSTDNTQYF.

This clonotype was observed a few times. V is TRBV4-3 and J is TRBJ1-1; the D is unclear. The ends were cut back, 0 bases at V and 0 bases at J, with 11 bases in the middle. The CDR3 runs 16 residues. From germline, CDR1 is LGHNA and CDR2 YSLEER. The CDR3 region is CASSQDQHVMNTEAFF. The CDR3 coding sequence is TGCGCCAGCAGCCAAGATCAACACGTAATGAACACTGAAGCTTTCTTT.

The chain combines TRBV24-1 with TRBJ2-1, with D possibly TRBD1 on 5 matching bases. Trimming shortened V by 4 bases and J by 7 bases, and 13 bases separated the two germline ends. CDR1 is KGHDR, CDR2 SFDVKD, per germline. This CDR3 spans 14 amino acids. CDR3 sequence reads: CATSDTDSPNEQFF. The CDR3 coding sequence is TGTGCCACCAGTGACACTGACAGCCCAAATGAGCAGTTCTTC.

This clonotype was picked up a small number of times. The genes are TRBV4-2 and TRBJ1-2; D might be TRBD1 (6 bases). Between the trimmed V and J ends, which lost 1 base and 4 bases, there was a span of 13 bases. The CDR3 totals 15 residues. In germline, CDR1 is LGHNA, CDR2 YNFKEQ. The DNA for the CDR3 is TGTGCCAGCAGCCAAGGTGACGACAGGACCTATGGCTACACCTTC. Its protein is CASSQGDDRTYGYTF.

This clonotype was seen only a few times. V gene TRBV3-1 combines with J gene TRBJ1-5, with D possibly TRBD1 on 5 matching bases. This CDR3 comprises 14 residues. V was clipped by 0 bases and J by 6 bases, with 9 bases between them. In germline, CDR1 is LGHDT, CDR2 YNNKEL (reference sequence). The CDR3 region has the DNA TGTGCCAGCAGCCAAGACAGCGGGGGTCAGCCCCAGCATTTT. This gives the protein CASSQDSGGQPQHF.

This clonotype was seen a few times. The gene calls are TRBV15 and TRBJ1-2, with TRBD1 matching 7 bases. V lost 5 bases, J lost 2 bases, and 23 bases stayed unmatched. The germline V gene has CDR1 LNHNV and CDR2 YYDKDF (reference sequence). The length of the CDR3 is 20 residues. CDR3 nucleotide sequence: TGTGCCACCAGCTCTCTACAACCAACGCAACAGGGGCGATTCAACTATGGCTACACCTTC. It encodes CATSSLQPTQQGRFNYGYTF.

The chain couples TRBV15 to TRBJ1-2; D remains ambiguous. The CDR3 runs 15 residues. Trimming took off 0 bases at V and 0 bases at J, with 8 bases between the two ends. Per the germline V gene, CDR1 is LNHNV and CDR2 is YYDKDF (reference sequence). This CDR3 reads CATSRDQASNYGYTF. In nucleotides, the CDR3 is TGTGCCACCAGCAGAGATCAAGCATCTAACTATGGCTACACCTTC.

The chain has TRBV4-3 and TRBJ2-7; unclear D gene. Germline CDR1 LGHNA, CDR2 YSLEER. Deletions cut 2 bases from V and 3 bases from J, with 14 bases between. The CDR3 sequence is 15 residues long. CDR3 residues: CASSQSKGINYEQYF. The CDR3, as DNA: TGCGCCAGCAGCCAAAGCAAGGGAATCAACTACGAGCAGTACTTC.

The chain couples TRBV29-1 to TRBJ1-1; no firm D call. Trimming removed 6 bases from V and 0 bases from J, with 11 bases in between. CDR3 length: 13 amino acids. The germline V gene has CDR1 SQVTM and CDR2 ANQGSEA. For the CDR3, the DNA is TGCAGCGTCTCAACATTAATGAACACTGAAGCTTTCTTT. Residues: CSVSTLMNTEAFF.